This entry lists 32 T cell receptor beta chains sequenced from one sample in a study of OX40 agonist ivuxolimab in advanced cancers. Only in-frame clones appear in the TCRdb table, and some are missing; sequencing was by immunoSEQ multiplex PCR. The sample has some 110,000 clones; 80% to 95% are singletons. The sequences come from CD4+ or CD8+ T cells sorted from blood, collected in a trial of the OX40 agonist ivuxolimab. The receptors here all came from an adult with an advanced solid tumor such as melanoma, head and neck, liver or kidney cancer.

J is TRBJ2-2 and V is TRBV10-3; D may be TRBD1 (5 bases). CDR3 length: 16 amino acids. Germline values: CDR1 ENHRY, CDR2 SYGVKD. V gave up 3 bases and J gave up 3 bases, with 14 bases separating them. The CDR3 loop is CAISERSGADTGELFF. The CDR3, as DNA: TGTGCCATCAGTGAACGATCTGGGGCGGACACCGGGGAGCTGTTTTTT.

Points on this clone: Distinct nucleotide sequences in the sample also encode this CDR3. In nucleotides, the CDR3 is TGCGCCAGCAGCTTGGGACAGGGACTCGGGGAGACCCAGTACTTC. Amino acids: CASSLGQGLGETQYF. The rearrangement joins TRBV5-1 to TRBJ2-5; a possible D gene is TRBD1 (7 bases). The V gene's germline CDR1 is SGHRS and CDR2 YFSETQ. Trimming stripped 0 bases from V and 5 bases from J, with 14 bases between. This CDR3 is built from 15 residues. The full variable domain, completed using reference TRBV5-1 and TRBJ2-5, is KAGVTQTPRYLIKTRGQQVTLSCSPISGHRSVSWYQQTPGQGLQFLFEYFSETQRNKGNFPGRFSGRQFSNSRSEMNVSTLELGDSALYLCASSLGQGLGETQYFGPGTRLLVL.

As concerns this clone: The identical CDR3 is also encoded by other nucleotide sequences in the sample. This rearrangement joins TRBV28 to TRBJ2-1; possibly TRBD1 for D (5 bases). The ends were cut back, 5 bases at V and 1 base at J, with 9 bases in the middle. The CDR3 spans 14 residues. Germline loops: CDR1 MDHEN, CDR2 SYDVKM. The CDR3 DNA follows: TGTGCCAGCAGTAGGGGCGGTTCCTACAATGAGCAGTTCTTC. Translation: CASSRGGSYNEQFF.

This sequence joins TRBV6-5 and TRBJ1-1; D call uncertain. The CDR3 has 14 amino acids. V lost 0 bases and J 2 bases, leaving 7 bases between the germline ends. Germline V gene sequence: CDR1 MNHEY, CDR2 SVGAGI. CDR3 in DNA: TGTGCCAGCAGTTACTCGTACACCAACACTGAAGCTTTCTTT. Its translation: CASSYSYTNTEAFF.

The chain carries TRBV4-1 and TRBJ1-4; D is undetermined. The CDR3 is 15 amino acids. Trimming stripped 2 bases from V and 0 bases from J, with 7 bases between. The germline V gene has CDR1 MGHRA and CDR2 YSYEKL. In DNA, the CDR3 is TGCGCCAGCAGCCAAAATGGCGCAACTAATGAAAAACTGTTTTTT. Protein sequence: CASSQNGATNEKLFF.

This clone has only one observation. The V gene is TRBV9, the J gene TRBJ1-1; D gene uncertain. This CDR3 has 13 residues. The V and J ends lost 5 bases and 3 bases respectively, with 11 bases between them. Germline CDR1 and CDR2: SGDLS and YYNGEE. The CDR3 DNA sequence: TGTGCCAGCAGTGGGGTGGCCGACACTGAAGCTTTCTTT. This translates into CASSGVADTEAFF.

This chain connects TRBV5-1 to TRBJ1-2, with D hard to call. Per the germline V gene, CDR1 is SGHRS and CDR2 is YFSETQ. Trimming left V 0 bases short and J 2 bases short, with 11 bases between. This CDR3 spans 15 amino acids. The CDR3 nucleotides read TGCGCCAGCAGCTTGGCGGCAGGTATCAACTATGGCTACACCTTC. It encodes CASSLAAGINYGYTF.

This chain joins TRBV25-1 and TRBJ1-1; 7 bases map to TRBD1. Per germline, CDR1 MGHDK and CDR2 SYGVNS. The junction had 7 bases not matched to a gene; V was cut back by 8 bases and J by 4 bases. This CDR3 comprises 13 residues. This CDR3 is CASYDRAGTEAFF. CDR3 DNA: TGTGCCAGCTATGACAGGGCGGGCACTGAAGCTTTCTTT.

This rearrangement joins TRBV11-2 to TRBJ1-5, with 12 bases identical to TRBD1. CDR1 and CDR2 from the germline V gene are SGHAT and FQNNGV. V gave up 1 base and J gave up 7 bases; unmatched junction bases: 5. The CDR3 loop spans 16 amino acids. CDR3 region: CASSLGGTGGRQPQHF. The CDR3 bases are TGTGCCAGCAGCTTAGGGGGGACAGGGGGCCGCCAGCCCCAGCATTTT.

The rearrangement links TRBV9 to TRBJ1-2; D is uncertain. The germline V and J ends were trimmed by 0 bases and 5 bases, with 8 bases remaining between them. The CDR3 totals 13 residues. Germline CDR1 and CDR2: SGDLS and YYNGEE. The CDR3 sequence: CASSVDSAYGYTF. For the CDR3, the DNA is TGTGCCAGCAGCGTAGACAGTGCTTATGGCTACACCTTC.

The V call is TRBV28, the J call TRBJ2-1; D gene unclear. Germline CDR1 MDHEN, CDR2 SYDVKM. The CDR3 has 12 residues. V lost 10 bases and J lost 8, with 15 bases in between. The CDR3 region has the DNA TGTGCCACCGGCGCCCGGGTGGATGAGCAGTTCTTC. It translates to CATGARVDEQFF. Variable domain in full (rest from reference TRBV28 and TRBJ2-1): DVKVTQSSRYLVKRTGEKVFLECVQDMDHENMFWYRQDPGLGLRLIYFSYDVKMKEKGDIPEGYSVSREKKERFSLILESASTNQTSMYLCATGARVDEQFFGPGTRLTVL.

The chain has TRBV15 and TRBJ1-5; D gene unclear. Germline loops: CDR1 LNHNV, CDR2 YYDKDF (reference sequence). This CDR3 has 14 residues. Deletions cut 5 bases from V and 9 bases from J, with 17 bases between. The CDR3 is CATSARADYGPQHF. The CDR3 DNA reads as TGTGCCACCAGCGCCCGGGCGGACTATGGGCCCCAGCATTTT.

The CDR3 loop is CASSSNSYEQYF. CDR3 bases: TGTGCCAGCAGCTCCAACTCCTACGAGCAGTACTTC. The chain carries TRBV5-8 and TRBJ2-5; no firm D call. TRBJ2-7 explains the end of the DNA better; the J call may be wrong. The CDR3 is 12 amino acids. CDR1 and CDR2 (germline): SGHTS, YDEGEE.

The chain carries TRBV5-1 and TRBJ2-7; 8 positions agree with TRBD1. The CDR3 totals 16 residues. CDR1 and CDR2 from the germline V gene are SGHRS and YFSETQ. The ends lost 4 bases at V and 5 bases at J; junction bases unmatched: 14. The CDR3 DNA follows: TGCGCCAGCAGCGAAAGGACAGGGCGTGGATCCGACGAGCAGTACTTC. Amino acids: CASSERTGRGSDEQYF. Together with reference TRBV5-1 and TRBJ2-7, the CDR3 gives the full variable domain: KAGVTQTPRYLIKTRGQQVTLSCSPISGHRSVSWYQQTPGQGLQFLFEYFSETQRNKGNFPGRFSGRQFSNSRSEMNVSTLELGDSALYLCASSERTGRGSDEQYFGPGTRLTVT.

This chain connects TRBV28 to TRBJ2-5, with 8 nucleotides matching TRBD2. CDR1 is MDHEN, CDR2 SYDVKM, per germline. This CDR3 is built from 12 residues. J gave up 4 bases and V 10 bases, and 5 bases lay outside the gene matches. DNA of the CDR3: TGTGCCACCGGGGGGGGGCGAGAGACCCAGTACTTC. Its translation is CATGGGRETQYF.

The chain uses TRBV30 and TRBJ1-5, with a weak D call TRBD1 (5 bases). Trimming removed 0 bases at V and 2 bases at J, with 11 bases between. Germline CDR1 reads GTSNPN; CDR2 reads SVGIG (reference sequence). The CDR3 runs 15 residues. CDR3 region: CAWSVLGERNQPQHF. CDR3 sequence (DNA): TGTGCCTGGAGTGTTTTAGGGGAGCGCAATCAGCCCCAGCATTTT.

The chain is built from TRBV5-1 and TRBJ2-1, with TRBD2 matching over 13 bases. This CDR3 region has 15 residues. Germline V CDR1 and CDR2: SGHRS, YFSETQ. J lost 9 bases, V lost 4 bases, and 7 bases had no gene match. The CDR3 here is CASSPGTSGTVEQFF. The CDR3 coding sequence is TGCGCCAGCAGCCCCGGGACTAGCGGGACGGTTGAGCAGTTCTTC.

The sample holds one count of this clone. The rearrangement uses TRBV5-6 and TRBJ2-7; TRBD2 is a possible D gene (5 bases). CDR3 length: 16 residues. V was shortened by 4 bases and J by 1 base, with 18 bases between the two germline ends. CDR1 and CDR2 (germline): SGHDT, YYEEEE. Here the CDR3 reads CASSLPGVVLSYEQYF. The DNA for the CDR3 is TGTGCCAGCAGCCTACCCGGGGTAGTTTTGTCCTACGAGCAGTACTTC.

The V gene is TRBV6-5, the J gene TRBJ2-3; TRBD2 might be the D (5 bases). V was shortened by 6 bases and J by 0 bases, with 7 bases between the two germline ends. Germline-derived CDR1 and CDR2 are MNHEY and SVGAGI. The CDR3 has 13 amino acids. CDR3 in DNA: TGTGCCAGCAGATGGACTAGCACAGATACGCAGTATTTT. It codes for CASRWTSTDTQYF.

The chain has TRBV2 and TRBJ1-5; D gene ambiguous. V gave up 3 bases and J gave up 0 bases, with 9 bases separating them. There are 15 residues in the CDR3. CDR1 is SNHLY, CDR2 FYNNEI, per germline. The CDR3 DNA reads TGTGCCAGCAGTGAGATAGCTAATAGCAATCAGCCCCAGCATTTT. Protein product: CASSEIANSNQPQHF.

The chain employs TRBV18 and TRBJ1-4; D uncertain. This CDR3 is built from 13 residues. Trimming took 1 base from V and 4 from J, leaving 4 bases between them. CDR1 KGHSH and CDR2 LQKENI come from the germline V gene. The CDR3 nucleotides are TGTGCCAGCTCACCACGGGATAATGAAAAACTGTTTTTT. It translates to CASSPRDNEKLFF.

This chain joins TRBV5-1 and TRBJ1-1; D not certain. In germline, CDR1 is SGHRS, CDR2 YFSETQ. This CDR3 region has 15 residues. Trimming removed 0 bases at V and 1 base at J, with 10 bases between. CDR3 in amino acids: CASSLGPARNTEAFF. Written as DNA, the CDR3 is TGCGCCAGCAGCTTGGGCCCAGCCAGGAACACTGAAGCTTTCTTT.

The rearrangement uses TRBV5-6 and TRBJ1-1; 9 bases line up with TRBD1. Germline V gene sequence: CDR1 SGHDT, CDR2 YYEEEE. CDR3 length: 15 residues. The J segment lost 5 bases and the V segment lost 2 bases, leaving 7 bases of the junction unmatched. CDR3 sequence reads: CASSFNRGLRTEAFF. CDR3 in DNA: TGTGCCAGCAGCTTTAACAGGGGGCTTCGGACTGAAGCTTTCTTT.

The chain uses TRBV25-1 and TRBJ2-5; D is undetermined. The V end was cut by 0 bases, the J end by 5 bases, with 13 bases between. The CDR3 spans 15 residues. The germline V gene encodes CDR1 MGHDK and CDR2 SYGVNS. CDR3 in DNA: TGTGCCAGCAGTGAATACAAAGGGTTGGAGGAGACCCAGTACTTC. Its translation is CASSEYKGLEETQYF.

The CDR3 coding sequence is TGCGCCAGCAGCCTACAAACGCTCGACAGACGGAATGAAAAACTGTTTTTT. Its translation is CASSLQTLDRRNEKLFF. This rearrangement joins TRBV4-3 to TRBJ1-4, with D perhaps matching TRBD1 (5 bases). The CDR3 is 17 amino acids. The ends were cut back, 4 bases at V and 5 bases at J, with 20 bases in the middle. Germline-derived CDR1 and CDR2 are LGHNA and YSLEER.

This chain uses TRBV7-9 with TRBJ1-5; D possibly corresponds to TRBD1 (6 bases). The CDR3 consists of 17 residues. The V end lost 6 bases, the J end lost 4 bases, and 22 bases lay between the germline ends. CDR1 and CDR2 from the germline V gene are SEHNR and FQNEAQ (reference sequence). Here the CDR3 DNA reads TGTGCCAGCAGTACATCCGAGGGGGGCCCGGAAAATCAGCCCCAGCATTTT. This sequence encodes CASSTSEGGPENQPQHF. The full variable domain, with the rest looked up from reference TRBV7-9 and TRBJ1-5, is DTGVSQNPRHKITKRGQNVTFRCDPISEHNRLYWYRQTLGQGPEFLTYFQNEAQLEKSRLLSDRFSAERPKGSFSTLEIQRTEQGDSAMYLCASSTSEGGPENQPQHFGDGTRLSIL.

The chain is built from TRBV4-3 and TRBJ1-1, with D hard to call. The CDR3 totals 13 residues. Germline V gives CDR1 LGHNA, CDR2 YSLEER. Trimming stripped 5 bases from V and 2 bases from J, with 9 bases between. CDR3 region: CASSTTGNTEAFF. The CDR3 DNA follows: TGCGCCAGCAGCACAACGGGAAACACTGAAGCTTTCTTT.

The chain joins TRBV7-2 to TRBJ2-7; a weak D match, TRBD2 (6 bases). V lost 6 bases, J lost 6 bases, and 18 bases lay in between. The germline V gene encodes CDR1 SGHTA and CDR2 FQGNSA. The CDR3 extends over 14 amino acids. CDR3 bases: TGTGCCAGCAGGATGGGGGGAGGTGGCCGCGAGCAGTACTTC. This sequence encodes CASRMGGGGREQYF.

The chain employs TRBV11-2 and TRBJ1-4; 8 bases are a match to TRBD1. V shed 6 bases, J shed 5 bases, and the junction held 11 bases outside the gene matches. Germline V gene data show CDR1 as SGHAT and CDR2 as FQNNGV. The CDR3 is 16 amino acids. The DNA for the CDR3 is TGTGCCAGCAGGATGTCACAGGGGGATTGGAATGAAAAACTGTTTTTT. As protein: CASRMSQGDWNEKLFF. The full variable domain, completed using reference TRBV11-2 and TRBJ1-4, is EAGVAQSPRYKIIEKRQSVAFWCNPISGHATLYWYQQILGQGPKLLIQFQNNGVVDDSQLPKDRFSAERLKGVDSTLKIQPAKLEDSAVYLCASRMSQGDWNEKLFFGSGTQLSVL.

J is TRBJ1-2 and V is TRBV28, with D uncertain. The V end lost 4 bases, the J end lost 4 bases, and 16 bases lay between the germline ends. Germline CDR1 MDHEN, CDR2 SYDVKM. The CDR3 consists of 15 residues. The CDR3 is CASSSGQKRAYGYTF. CDR3 DNA sequence: TGTGCCAGCAGTTCCGGGCAGAAAAGGGCCTATGGCTACACCTTC.

The V gene is TRBV29-1, the J gene TRBJ1-5; 10 positions match TRBD1. V lost 4 bases to trimming and J lost 1 base; unmatched junction nucleotides: 4. Per germline, CDR1 SQVTM and CDR2 ANQGSEA. The CDR3 has 15 residues. CDR3 DNA sequence: TGCAGCGTTGCAGGGACAGGGGAGAGCAATCAGCCCCAGCATTTT. Residues: CSVAGTGESNQPQHF.

The genes are TRBV27 and TRBJ2-7; TRBD2 might be the D (5 bases). This CDR3 has 13 residues. Germline V gene sequence: CDR1 MNHEY, CDR2 SMNVEV (reference sequence). V gave up 0 bases and J gave up 6 bases, with 9 bases separating them. The CDR3 spells CASSLSMGAEQYF. CDR3 sequence (DNA): TGTGCCAGCAGTTTATCGATGGGAGCCGAGCAGTACTTC.